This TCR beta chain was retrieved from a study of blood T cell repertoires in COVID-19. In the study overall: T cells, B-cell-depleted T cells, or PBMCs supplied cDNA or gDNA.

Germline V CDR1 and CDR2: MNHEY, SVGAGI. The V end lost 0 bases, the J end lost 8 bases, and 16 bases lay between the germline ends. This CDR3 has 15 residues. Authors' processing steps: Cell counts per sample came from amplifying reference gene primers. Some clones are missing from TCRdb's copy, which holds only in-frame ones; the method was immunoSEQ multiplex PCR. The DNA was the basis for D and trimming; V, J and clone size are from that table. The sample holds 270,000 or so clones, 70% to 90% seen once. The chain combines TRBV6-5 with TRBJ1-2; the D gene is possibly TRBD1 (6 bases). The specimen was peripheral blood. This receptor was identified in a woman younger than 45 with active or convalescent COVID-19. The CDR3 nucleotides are TGTGCCAGCAGTTACTCCAATGTAGGGGGTCGGGGCTACACCTTC. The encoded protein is CASSYSNVGGRGYTF.